Sequencing of this TCR beta chain was carried out in a study of tumor-infiltrating lymphocytes in localized non-small cell lung cancer. The CDR3 covers 15 residues. Germline V lookup: CDR1 MNHEY, CDR2 SMNVEV (reference sequence). The ends lost 5 bases at V and 8 bases at J; junction bases unmatched: 12. Produced via immunoSEQ multiplex PCR; TCRdb's table is partial and in-frame only. In the table there are some 13,000 clones, around four fifths of which are singletons. In its sample, this clone was seen once. Its antigen is undetermined. The study, taken as a whole, reports: Compared with uninvolved lung, tumors showed higher T cell infiltration by TCRbeta sequencing.

The specimen was uninvolved lung tissue not adjacent to the tumor. The receptor comes from a human donor with non-small cell lung cancer. This chain connects TRBV27 to TRBJ2-7; TRBD1 matches at 10 bases. CDR3 loop: CASSPRTGGRGKQYF. DNA for the CDR3: TGTGCCAGCAGTCCAAGGACAGGGGGGCGAGGCAAGCAGTACTTC.